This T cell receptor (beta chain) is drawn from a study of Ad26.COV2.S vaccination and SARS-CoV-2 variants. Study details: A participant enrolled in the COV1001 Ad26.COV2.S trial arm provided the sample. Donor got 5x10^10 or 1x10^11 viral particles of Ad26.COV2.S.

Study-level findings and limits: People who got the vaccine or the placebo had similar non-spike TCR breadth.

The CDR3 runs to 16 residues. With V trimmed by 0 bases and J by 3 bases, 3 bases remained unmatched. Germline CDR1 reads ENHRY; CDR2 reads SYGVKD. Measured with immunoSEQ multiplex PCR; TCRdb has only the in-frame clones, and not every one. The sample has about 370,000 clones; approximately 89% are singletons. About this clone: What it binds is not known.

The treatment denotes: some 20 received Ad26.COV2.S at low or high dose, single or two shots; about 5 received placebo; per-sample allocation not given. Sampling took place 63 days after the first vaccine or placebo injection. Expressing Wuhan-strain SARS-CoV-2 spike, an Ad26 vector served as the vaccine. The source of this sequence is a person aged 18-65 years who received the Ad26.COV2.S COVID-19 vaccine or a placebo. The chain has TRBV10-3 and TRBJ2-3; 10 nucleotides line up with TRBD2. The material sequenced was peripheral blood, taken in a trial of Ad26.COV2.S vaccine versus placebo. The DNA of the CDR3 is TGTGCCATCAGTGAGTCGAGGACTAGCGGAACAGATACGCAGTATTTT. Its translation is CAISESRTSGTDTQYF.